This T cell receptor beta chain was recorded in a study of cytomegalovirus exposure and HLA in healthy donors. Study-level background: The study's early data release held roughly 91 million unique TCRs from HLA-typed donors.

Germline assignment: CDR1 SNHLY and CDR2 FYNNEI. There are 14 residues in the CDR3. The germline V and J ends were trimmed by 7 bases and 6 bases, with 19 bases remaining between them. In the PCR, 60 Vbeta and 13 Jbeta primers were used. This table comes from immunoSEQ multiplex PCR, and its TCRdb copy is limited to in-frame clones, with some not included. The data contain over 150,000 clones, approximately 69% of them singletons. The origin of this receptor is a man aged 30 to 39 in good health and CMV-seronegative. Specimen: PBMCs. The rearrangement links TRBV2 to TRBJ2-7, with unresolved D. Here the CDR3 DNA reads TGTGCCAGCACCCTACCGGAGACTTGGAGCGAGCAGTACTTC. It codes for CASTLPETWSEQYF.